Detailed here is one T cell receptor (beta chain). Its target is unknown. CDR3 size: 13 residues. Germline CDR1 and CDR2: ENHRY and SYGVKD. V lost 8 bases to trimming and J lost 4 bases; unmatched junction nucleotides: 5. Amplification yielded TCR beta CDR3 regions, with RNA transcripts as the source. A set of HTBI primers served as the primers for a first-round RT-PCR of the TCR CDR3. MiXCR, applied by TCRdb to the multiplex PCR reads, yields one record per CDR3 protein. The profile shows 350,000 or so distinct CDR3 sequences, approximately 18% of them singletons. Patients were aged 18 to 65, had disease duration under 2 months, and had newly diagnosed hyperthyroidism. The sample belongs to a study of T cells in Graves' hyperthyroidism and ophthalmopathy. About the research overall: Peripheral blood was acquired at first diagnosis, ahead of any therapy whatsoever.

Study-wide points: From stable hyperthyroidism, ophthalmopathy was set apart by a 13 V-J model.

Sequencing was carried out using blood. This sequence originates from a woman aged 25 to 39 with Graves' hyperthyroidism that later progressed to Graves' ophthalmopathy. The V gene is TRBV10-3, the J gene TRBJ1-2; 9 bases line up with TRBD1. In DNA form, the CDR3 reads TGTGCCATCGGGACAGGGTTAAGCTATGGCTACACCTTC. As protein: CAIGTGLSYGYTF.